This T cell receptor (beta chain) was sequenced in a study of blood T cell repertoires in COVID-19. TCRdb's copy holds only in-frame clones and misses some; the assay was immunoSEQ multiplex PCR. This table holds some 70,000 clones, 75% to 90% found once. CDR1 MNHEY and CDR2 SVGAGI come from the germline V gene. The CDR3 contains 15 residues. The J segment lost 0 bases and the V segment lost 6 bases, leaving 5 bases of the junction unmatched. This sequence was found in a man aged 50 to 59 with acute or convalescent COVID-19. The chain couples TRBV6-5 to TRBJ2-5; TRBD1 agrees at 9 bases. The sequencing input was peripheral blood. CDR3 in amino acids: CASSQDRGHQETQYF. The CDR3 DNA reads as TGTGCCAGCAGCCAGGACAGGGGTCACCAAGAGACCCAGTACTTC.